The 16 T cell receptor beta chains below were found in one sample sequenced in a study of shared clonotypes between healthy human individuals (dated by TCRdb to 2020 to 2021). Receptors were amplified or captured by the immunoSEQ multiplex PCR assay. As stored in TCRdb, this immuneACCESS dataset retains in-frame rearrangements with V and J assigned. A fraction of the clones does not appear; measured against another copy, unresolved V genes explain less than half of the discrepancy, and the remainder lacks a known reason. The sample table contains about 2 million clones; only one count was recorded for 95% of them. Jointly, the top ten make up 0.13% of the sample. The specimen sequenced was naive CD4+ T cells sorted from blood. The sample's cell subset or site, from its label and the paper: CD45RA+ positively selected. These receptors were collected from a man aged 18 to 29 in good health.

In DNA, the CDR3 is TGTGCCAGCAGCGTAGGGGACTATCAATTAAACATTCAGTACTTC. Translating gives CASSVGDYQLNIQYF. This rearrangement joins TRBV9 to TRBJ2-4, with 7 bases matching TRBD2. Germline values: CDR1 SGDLS, CDR2 YYNGEE. V lost 0 bases and J lost 6; bases outside the gene matches: 6. The CDR3 consists of 15 residues. Complete variable domain (other parts from reference TRBV9 and TRBJ2-4): DSGVTQTPKHLITATGQRVTLRCSPRSGDLSVYWYQQSLDQGLQFLIQYYNGEERAKGNILERFSAQQFPDLHSELNLSSLELGDSALYFCASSVGDYQLNIQYFGAGTRLSVL.

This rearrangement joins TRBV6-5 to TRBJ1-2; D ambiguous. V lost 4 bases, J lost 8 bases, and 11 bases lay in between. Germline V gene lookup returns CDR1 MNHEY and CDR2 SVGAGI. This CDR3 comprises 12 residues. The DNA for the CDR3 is TGTGCCAGCAGTTCCCCCCCGGGAGGCTACACCTTC. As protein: CASSSPPGGYTF.

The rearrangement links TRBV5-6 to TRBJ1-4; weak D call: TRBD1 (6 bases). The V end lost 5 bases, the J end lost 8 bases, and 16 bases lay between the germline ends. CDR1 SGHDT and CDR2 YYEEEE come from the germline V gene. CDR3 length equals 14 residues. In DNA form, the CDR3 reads TGTGCCAGCAGTTCCACAGGGATTTACGAAAAACTGTTTTTT. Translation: CASSSTGIYEKLFF. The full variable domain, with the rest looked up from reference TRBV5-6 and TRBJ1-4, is DAGVTQSPTHLIKTRGQQVTLRCSPKSGHDTVSWYQQALGQGPQFIFQYYEEEERQRGNFPDRFSGHQFPNYSSELNVNALLLGDSALYLCASSSTGIYEKLFFGSGTQLSVL.

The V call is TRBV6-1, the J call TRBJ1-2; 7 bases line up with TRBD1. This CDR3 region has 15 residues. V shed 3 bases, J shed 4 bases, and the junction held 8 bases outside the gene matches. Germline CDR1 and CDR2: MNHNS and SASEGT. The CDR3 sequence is CASSDRDRPFYGYTF. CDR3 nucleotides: TGTGCCAGCAGTGACCGGGACAGACCTTTCTATGGCTACACCTTC.

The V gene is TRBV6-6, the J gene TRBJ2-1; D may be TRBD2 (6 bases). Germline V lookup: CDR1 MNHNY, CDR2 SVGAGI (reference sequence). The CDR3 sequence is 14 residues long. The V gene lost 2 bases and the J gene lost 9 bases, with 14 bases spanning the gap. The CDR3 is CASSYNGGGVEQFF. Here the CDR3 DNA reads TGTGCCAGCAGTTACAACGGCGGAGGGGTTGAGCAGTTCTTC.

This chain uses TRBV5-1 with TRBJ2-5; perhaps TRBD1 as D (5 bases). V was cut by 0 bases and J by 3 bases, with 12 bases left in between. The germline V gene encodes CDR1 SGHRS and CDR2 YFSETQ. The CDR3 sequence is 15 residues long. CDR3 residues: CASSLGGASEETQYF. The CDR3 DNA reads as TGCGCCAGCAGCTTGGGTGGGGCCAGCGAAGAGACCCAGTACTTC.

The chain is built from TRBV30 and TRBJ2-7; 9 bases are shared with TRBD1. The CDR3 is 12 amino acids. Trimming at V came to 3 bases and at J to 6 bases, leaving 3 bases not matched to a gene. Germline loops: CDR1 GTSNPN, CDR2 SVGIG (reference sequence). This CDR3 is CAWRGQGSEQYF. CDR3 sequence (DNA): TGTGCCTGGAGGGGACAGGGATCCGAGCAGTACTTC.

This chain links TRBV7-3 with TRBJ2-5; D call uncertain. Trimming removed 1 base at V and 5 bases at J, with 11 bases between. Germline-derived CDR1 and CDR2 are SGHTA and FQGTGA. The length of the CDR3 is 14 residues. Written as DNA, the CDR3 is TGTGCCAGCAGCTTAAGTGGCTCGCAGGAGACCCAGTACTTC. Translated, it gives CASSLSGSQETQYF.

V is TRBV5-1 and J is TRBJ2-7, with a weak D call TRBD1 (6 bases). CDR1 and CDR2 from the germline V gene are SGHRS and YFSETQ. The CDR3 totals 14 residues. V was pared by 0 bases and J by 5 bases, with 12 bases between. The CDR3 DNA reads TGCGCCAGCAGCTTGGCCGGCAGGGGAAACGAGCAGTACTTC. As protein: CASSLAGRGNEQYF.

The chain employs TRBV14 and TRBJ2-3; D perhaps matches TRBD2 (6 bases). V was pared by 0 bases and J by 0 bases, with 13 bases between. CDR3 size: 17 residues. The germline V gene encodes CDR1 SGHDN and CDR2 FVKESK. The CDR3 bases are TGTGCCAGCAGCCAAGATCGGGGTAGCGGAAGCACAGATACGCAGTATTTT. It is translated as CASSQDRGSGSTDTQYF.

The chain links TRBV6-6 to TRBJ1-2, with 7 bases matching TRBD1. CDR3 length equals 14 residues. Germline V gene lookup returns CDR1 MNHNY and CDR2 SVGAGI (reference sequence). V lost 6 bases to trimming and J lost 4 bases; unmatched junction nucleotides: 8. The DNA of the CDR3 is TGTGCCAGCAGAACCGGGACAGTCACCTATGGCTACACCTTC. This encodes CASRTGTVTYGYTF.

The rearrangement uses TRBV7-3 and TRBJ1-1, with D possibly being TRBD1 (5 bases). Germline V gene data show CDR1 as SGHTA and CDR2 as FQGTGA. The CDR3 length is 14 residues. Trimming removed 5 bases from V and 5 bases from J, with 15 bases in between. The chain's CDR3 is CASSPQRQGTEAFF. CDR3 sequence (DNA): TGTGCCAGCAGCCCTCAGCGTCAGGGAACTGAAGCTTTCTTT.

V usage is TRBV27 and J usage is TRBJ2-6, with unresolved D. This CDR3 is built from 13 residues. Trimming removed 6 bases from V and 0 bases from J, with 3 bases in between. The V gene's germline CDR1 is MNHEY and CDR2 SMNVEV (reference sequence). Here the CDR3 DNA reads TGTGCCAGCAGCGCCTCTGGGGCCAACGTCCTGACTTTC. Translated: CASSASGANVLTF.

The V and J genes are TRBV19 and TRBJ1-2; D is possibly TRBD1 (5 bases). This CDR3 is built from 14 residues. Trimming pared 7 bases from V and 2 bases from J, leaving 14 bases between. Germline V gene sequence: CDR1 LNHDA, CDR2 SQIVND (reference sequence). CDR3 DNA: TGTGCCAGTAACTCTGGACAACACAACTATGGCTACACCTTC. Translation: CASNSGQHNYGYTF.

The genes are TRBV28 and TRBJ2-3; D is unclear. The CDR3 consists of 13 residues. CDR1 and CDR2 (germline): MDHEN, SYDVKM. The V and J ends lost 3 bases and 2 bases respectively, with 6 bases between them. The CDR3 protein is CASSFGATDTQYF. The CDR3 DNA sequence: TGTGCCAGCAGTTTCGGAGCCACAGATACGCAGTATTTT. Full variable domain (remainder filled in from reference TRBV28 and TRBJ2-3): DVKVTQSSRYLVKRTGEKVFLECVQDMDHENMFWYRQDPGLGLRLIYFSYDVKMKEKGDIPEGYSVSREKKERFSLILESASTNQTSMYLCASSFGATDTQYFGPGTRLTVL.

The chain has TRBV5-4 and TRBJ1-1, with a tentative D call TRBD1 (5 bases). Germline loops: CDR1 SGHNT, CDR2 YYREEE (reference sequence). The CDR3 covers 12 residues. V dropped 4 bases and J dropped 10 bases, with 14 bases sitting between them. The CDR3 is CASSIGAGGAFF. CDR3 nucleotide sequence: TGTGCCAGCAGCATCGGGGCGGGTGGAGCTTTCTTT.